These 13 T cell receptor beta chains originate from one sample sequenced in a study of OX40 agonist ivuxolimab in advanced cancers. Sequencing was performed with immunoSEQ multiplex PCR; in TCRdb, only in-frame clones are kept and a portion is missing. Of 50,000 or so clones detected, about 88% appear once; the ten largest clones hold around 0.64%. The source was CD4+ or CD8+ T cells sorted from blood, collected in a trial of the OX40 agonist ivuxolimab. All receptors come from an adult with an advanced solid tumor such as melanoma, head and neck, liver or kidney cancer.

This clone has only one observation. V is TRBV5-1 and J is TRBJ2-2; D is uncertain. The CDR3 totals 13 residues. The germline gives CDR1 SGHRS, CDR2 YFSETQ. V shed 0 bases and J shed 4 bases, with 4 bases lying between them. CDR3 DNA sequence: TGCGCCAGCAGCTTGGCAGCCACCGGGGAGCTGTTTTTT. Protein sequence: CASSLAATGELFF.

V usage is TRBV7-9 and J usage is TRBJ2-3; D not resolved. Germline CDR1 reads SEHNR; CDR2 reads FQNEAQ (reference sequence). V was clipped by 5 bases and J by 6 bases, with 12 bases between them. CDR3 length: 13 residues. The CDR3 sequence: CASSTTFTDTQYF. In DNA, the CDR3 is TGTGCCAGCAGCACAACCTTTACCGATACGCAGTATTTT.

V and J are TRBV18 and TRBJ1-1, with a tentative D call TRBD1 (6 bases). CDR1 is KGHSH and CDR2 is LQKENI in the germline V gene. V was shortened by 6 bases and J by 0 bases, with 8 bases between the two germline ends. The CDR3 extends over 13 amino acids. The CDR3 DNA is TGTGCCAGCTCTGGACAGTTGAACACTGAAGCTTTCTTT. It yields the protein CASSGQLNTEAFF.

This clone was detected only a few times. The V gene is TRBV7-6, the J gene TRBJ2-5, with D possibly being TRBD2 (5 bases). V was cut by 1 base and J by 5 bases, with 11 bases left in between. This CDR3 comprises 14 residues. Germline CDR1 reads SGHVS; CDR2 reads FNYEAQ. CDR3 sequence: CASSLGTGGETQYF. CDR3 nucleotides: TGTGCCAGCAGCTTAGGGACGGGCGGGGAGACCCAGTACTTC.

The J gene is TRBJ1-2, the V gene TRBV7-8; possibly TRBD1 for D (6 bases). Trimming took off 4 bases at V and 4 bases at J, with 16 bases between the two ends. CDR1 is SGHVS, CDR2 FQNEAQ, per germline. The CDR3 runs to 15 residues. As DNA, the CDR3 is TGTGCCAGCAGCTCCCAACAGGGAAATTTCTATGGCTACACCTTC. This gives the protein CASSSQQGNFYGYTF.

This clone was detected a few times. The V gene is TRBV6-1, the J gene TRBJ1-2; 7 nucleotides match TRBD1. From germline, CDR1 is MNHNS and CDR2 SASEGT. V lost 5 bases and J lost 8; bases outside the gene matches: 5. This CDR3 has 12 amino acids. CDR3 DNA sequence: TGTGCCAGCAGTAGGACAGGCGGCGGCTACACCTTC. This sequence encodes CASSRTGGGYTF.

The chain couples TRBV9 to TRBJ2-1, with D perhaps assigned TRBD1 or TRBD2 (6 bases each). This CDR3 is 16 amino acids long. In germline, CDR1 is SGDLS, CDR2 YYNGEE. Trimming cost V 4 bases and J 5 bases, with 19 bases left between them. CDR3 amino acids: CASSPRPGGTDNEQFF. Here the CDR3 DNA reads TGTGCCAGCAGCCCAAGACCCGGGGGCACAGACAATGAGCAGTTCTTC.

This rearrangement joins TRBV21-1 to TRBJ2-7; the table calls TRBD1, which could not be checked here. TRBV21-1 is a pseudogene. The CDR3 is 14 amino acids. CDR3 bases: TGTGCCAGCAAAATCCCGGGACAGGGCTACGAGCAGTACTTC. It encodes CASKIPGQGYEQYF.

A few counts support this clone. CDR3 DNA: TGCGCCAGCAGCCGTACAGATAATCAGCCCCAGCATTTT. The encoded protein is CASSRTDNQPQHF. J is TRBJ1-5 and V is TRBV4-1; D remains ambiguous. The CDR3 consists of 13 residues. Deletions cut 4 bases from V and 4 bases from J, with 8 bases between. Germline CDR1 is MGHRA and CDR2 is YSYEKL.

In DNA, the CDR3 is TGTGCCAGCAGTCCCGGGACGGACTCCTACGAGCAGTACTTC. The encoded protein is CASSPGTDSYEQYF. This chain connects TRBV28 to TRBJ2-7; D may match TRBD1 or TRBD2 (5 bases each). The CDR3 consists of 14 residues. Per the germline V gene, CDR1 is MDHEN and CDR2 is SYDVKM. Trimming took off 5 bases at V and 0 bases at J, with 11 bases between the two ends.

The chain joins TRBV6-1 to TRBJ2-1; 8 bases line up with TRBD1. The CDR3 is 14 residues long. After removal of 2 bases from V and 7 bases from J, the junction contained 4 bases not matched to a gene. Germline CDR1 reads MNHNS; CDR2 reads SASEGT. CDR3 DNA sequence: TGTGCCAGCAGTGAACAGGGGGCCCGGAATGAGCAGTTCTTC. Encoded protein: CASSEQGARNEQFF.

The chain couples TRBV7-9 to TRBJ2-7, with a weak D call TRBD2 (6 bases). V lost 5 bases and J lost 2, with 19 bases in between. The CDR3 loop spans 16 amino acids. Germline-derived CDR1 and CDR2 are SEHNR and FQNEAQ (reference sequence). The CDR3 DNA follows: TGTGCCAGCAGCCTCAAGGGAGGAGTATCGACCTACGAGCAGTACTTC. Translating it yields CASSLKGGVSTYEQYF.

The count of this clone is one. The rearrangement links TRBV6-5 to TRBJ2-3; 12 nucleotides match TRBD1. Germline CDR1 reads MNHEY; CDR2 reads SVGAGI. This CDR3 has 15 residues. The J segment lost 7 bases and the V segment lost 6 bases, leaving 8 bases of the junction unmatched. The DNA of the CDR3 is TGTGCCAGCAGGACGGGGACAGGGGGCTTGTATACGCAGTATTTT. It codes for CASRTGTGGLYTQYF.